The 21 T cell receptor beta chains reported below all come from one sample, sequenced in a study of cytomegalovirus exposure and HLA in healthy donors (dated by TCRdb to about 2017). The library came from the immunoSEQ multiplex PCR assay. The multiplex PCR relied on a mix of 60 forward primers for TCR Vbeta segments and 13 reverse primers for TCR Jbeta segments. TCRdb limited this immuneACCESS table to in-frame rearrangements with V and J called. A share of clones is missing; checked studies link under half to unresolved V genes, and the rest is unexplained. This sample gives about 93,000 clones in total; about 78% of them show up just once. The ten most abundant clones make up around 3.2% of the sample. The material sequenced was PBMCs. Receptor source: a woman in her 40s in good health and CMV-seronegative.

This clone was seen once. V usage is TRBV29-1 and J usage is TRBJ2-5; TRBD2 matches at 8 bases. The J call is in doubt because the DNA end fits TRBJ2-7 better. Germline V gene lookup returns CDR1 SQVTM and CDR2 ANQGSEA. The CDR3 runs to 14 residues. CDR3 DNA sequence: TGCAGCGTTGAAGTAGGGACTAGTTCCTACGAGCAGTACTTC. The encoded protein is CSVEVGTSSYEQYF.

V gene TRBV7-9 combines with J gene TRBJ2-2; D possibly corresponds to TRBD2 (6 bases). There are 12 residues in the CDR3. Trimming removed 7 bases at V and 4 bases at J, with 7 bases between. From germline, CDR1 is SEHNR and CDR2 FQNEAQ (reference sequence). The CDR3 protein is CASTTSTGELFF. The CDR3 DNA follows: TGTGCCAGCACGACTAGCACCGGGGAGCTGTTTTTT. The variable domain in full, with the rest retrieved from reference TRBV7-9 and TRBJ2-2, is DTGVSQNPRHKITKRGQNVTFRCDPISEHNRLYWYRQTLGQGPEFLTYFQNEAQLEKSRLLSDRFSAERPKGSFSTLEIQRTEQGDSAMYLCASTTSTGELFFGEGSRLTVL.

This chain's CDR3 is CASSGSGTALSPLHF. CDR3 coding DNA: TGTGCCAGCAGTGGGTCCGGGACAGCCCTTTCACCCCTCCACTTT. The genes are TRBV2 and TRBJ1-6; 7 bases are shared with TRBD1. The CDR3 loop spans 15 amino acids. The V gene end was trimmed by 4 bases and the J gene end by 9 bases; junction bases not matched to a gene: 9. The germline V gene encodes CDR1 SNHLY and CDR2 FYNNEI.

J is TRBJ1-2 and V is TRBV19; 9 nucleotides match TRBD1. The CDR3 consists of 13 residues. CDR1 LNHDA and CDR2 SQIVND come from the germline V gene (reference sequence). The V gene end was trimmed by 6 bases and the J gene end by 5 bases; junction bases not matched to a gene: 4. In nucleotides, the CDR3 is TGTGCCAGTAGCGGGACAGGGTCGTATGGCTACACCTTC. This codes for CASSGTGSYGYTF.

This chain uses TRBV20-1 with TRBJ2-3; D is unresolved. This CDR3 has 11 residues. The germline V gene has CDR1 DFQATT and CDR2 SNEGSKA (reference sequence). Trimming took off 3 bases at V and 6 bases at J, with 7 bases between the two ends. The CDR3 loop reads CSARNQDTQYF. CDR3 DNA sequence: TGCAGTGCTAGGAACCAGGATACGCAGTATTTT.

The count of this clone is one. J is TRBJ2-1 and V is TRBV10-3, with TRBD1 as a possible D gene (6 bases). Deletions cut 4 bases from V and 2 bases from J, with 15 bases between. The germline CDR1 and CDR2 sequences are ENHRY and SYGVKD. The CDR3 is 16 amino acids. The CDR3 loop is CAISARQAPTYNEQFF. As DNA, the CDR3 is TGTGCCATCAGTGCCAGACAGGCGCCCACCTACAATGAGCAGTTCTTC.

This sequence joins TRBV28 and TRBJ2-1; 9 bases are a match to TRBD1. The CDR3 totals 14 residues. CDR1 and CDR2 (germline): MDHEN, SYDVKM. V lost 5 bases, J lost 13 bases, and 12 bases stayed unmatched. The CDR3 loop is CASSRGGAQGAQFF. Written as DNA, the CDR3 is TGTGCCAGCAGTAGGGGTGGAGCACAGGGGGCCCAGTTCTTC. Supplemented by reference TRBV28 and TRBJ2-1, the full variable domain reads DVKVTQSSRYLVKRTGEKVFLECVQDMDHENMFWYRQDPGLGLRLIYFSYDVKMKEKGDIPEGYSVSREKKERFSLILESASTNQTSMYLCASSRGGAQGAQFFGPGTRLTVL.

The V gene is TRBV18, the J gene TRBJ2-7, with 7 bases that match TRBD2. Germline lookup yields CDR1 KGHSH and CDR2 LQKENI. CDR3 length: 13 residues. The V and J ends lost 2 bases and 2 bases, in that order; junction bases with no gene match: 0. CDR3 DNA sequence: TGTGCCAGCTCACCAGGGAGGGCCTACGAGCAGTACTTC. Encoded protein: CASSPGRAYEQYF.

This chain uses TRBV7-9 with TRBJ1-2; 8 positions match TRBD1. Germline V lookup: CDR1 SEHNR, CDR2 FQNEAQ (reference sequence). The CDR3 length is 15 residues. The V segment lost 3 bases and the J segment 8 bases; nucleotides outside the gene matches: 11. The CDR3, as DNA: TGTGCCAGCAGCTTCACGACAGGGGCGTCCGACGGCTACACCTTC. This sequence encodes CASSFTTGASDGYTF.

The chain is built from TRBV5-1 and TRBJ2-3; D is unresolved. Between the trimmed V and J ends, which lost 1 base and 5 bases, there was a span of 17 bases. Germline V CDR1 and CDR2: SGHRS, YFSETQ. The CDR3 is 16 residues long. CDR3 amino acids: CASSLMAGGRGDTQYF. In nucleotides, the CDR3 is TGCGCCAGCAGCTTGATGGCAGGTGGGCGTGGAGATACGCAGTATTTT.

The rearrangement uses TRBV6-4 and TRBJ2-3; TRBD2 is a possible D gene (5 bases). CDR1 is MRHNA, CDR2 SNTAGT, per germline. CDR3 size: 14 residues. V lost 2 bases to trimming and J lost 1 base, with 7 bases between them. Here the CDR3 DNA reads TGTGCCAGCAGTGACCTCGGGGGCACAGATACGCAGTATTTT. Residues: CASSDLGGTDTQYF.

CDR3 in amino acids: CASSWTGRNYGYTF. Here the CDR3 DNA reads TGCGCCAGCAGCTGGACAGGGAGAAACTATGGCTACACCTTC. The chain is built from TRBV5-1 and TRBJ1-2; 8 nucleotides match TRBD1. CDR3 length equals 14 residues. Germline V gives CDR1 SGHRS, CDR2 YFSETQ. Trimming removed 3 bases from V and 2 bases from J; junction bases left unmatched: 3.

J is TRBJ1-2 and V is TRBV28; a weak D match, TRBD1 (5 bases). Trimming shortened V by 1 base and J by 2 bases, and 14 bases separated the two germline ends. The CDR3 spans 16 residues. The germline V gene has CDR1 MDHEN and CDR2 SYDVKM. The DNA of the CDR3 is TGTGCCAGCAGTTTATCTCTGGGGCAGGGCAACTATGGCTACACCTTC. Amino acids: CASSLSLGQGNYGYTF.

The chain recombines TRBV10-3 with TRBJ1-2; 9 bases agree with TRBD1. This CDR3 region has 15 residues. Germline CDR1 ENHRY, CDR2 SYGVKD. After removal of 8 bases from V and 0 bases from J, the junction contained 7 bases not matched to a gene. The DNA for the CDR3 is TGTGCCATCTTAAGGGGACAGGGAACTAACTATGGCTACACCTTC. It encodes CAILRGQGTNYGYTF.

The chain recombines TRBV27 with TRBJ2-1; D not resolved. V lost 6 bases to trimming and J lost 2 bases, with 2 bases between them. CDR1 and CDR2 from the germline V gene are MNHEY and SMNVEV (reference sequence). This CDR3 has 11 amino acids. The CDR3: CASSTYNEQFF. The CDR3 bases are TGTGCCAGCAGCACCTACAATGAGCAGTTCTTC.

The chain joins TRBV10-3 to TRBJ1-1; D gene unclear. CDR1 is ENHRY, CDR2 SYGVKD, per germline. The length of the CDR3 is 11 residues. Trimming took off 4 bases at V and 6 bases at J, with 6 bases between the two ends. The CDR3 reads CAISGGAEAFF. The CDR3 region has the DNA TGTGCCATCAGTGGGGGAGCTGAAGCTTTCTTT.

This clone has just one count. The rearrangement joins TRBV5-1 to TRBJ2-1, with TRBD1 identical over 7 bases. The CDR3 contains 16 residues. From germline, CDR1 is SGHRS and CDR2 YFSETQ. After removal of 3 bases from V and 0 bases from J, the junction contained 6 bases not matched to a gene. The CDR3: CASSSGRGLSYNEQFF. The CDR3 bases are TGCGCCAGCAGCTCGGGAAGGGGGCTCTCCTACAATGAGCAGTTCTTC.

The gene calls are TRBV5-6 and TRBJ2-3; D is possibly TRBD2 (6 bases). Germline V gene sequence: CDR1 SGHDT, CDR2 YYEEEE. Trimming left V 4 bases short and J 0 bases short, with 15 bases between. This CDR3 has 16 residues. CDR3 sequence: CASSQLAVPSTDTQYF. In nucleotides, the CDR3 is TGTGCCAGCAGCCAATTAGCGGTCCCTAGCACAGATACGCAGTATTTT.

The V and J genes are TRBV27 and TRBJ1-4; 8 bases map to TRBD1. Germline V CDR1 and CDR2: MNHEY, SMNVEV (reference sequence). The CDR3 has 14 residues. The junction had 4 bases not matched to a gene; V was cut back by 4 bases and J by 6 bases. CDR3 sequence (DNA): TGTGCCAGCAGTTCAGGGGGCCCGGATGAAAAACTGTTTTTT. It codes for CASSSGGPDEKLFF.

This clone turned up a few times. The chain couples TRBV28 to TRBJ1-4, with TRBD1 as a possible D gene (6 bases). Per germline, CDR1 MDHEN and CDR2 SYDVKM. Trimming stripped 6 bases from V and 8 bases from J, with 22 bases between. There are 16 residues in the CDR3. Here the CDR3 reads CASRSRDGTIVEKLFF. The CDR3 coding sequence is TGTGCCAGCAGGTCCAGGGACGGGACAATTGTCGAAAAACTGTTTTTT. Using reference TRBV28 and TRBJ1-4 for the parts outside the CDR3, the full variable domain is DVKVTQSSRYLVKRTGEKVFLECVQDMDHENMFWYRQDPGLGLRLIYFSYDVKMKEKGDIPEGYSVSREKKERFSLILESASTNQTSMYLCASRSRDGTIVEKLFFGSGTQLSVL.

As for this clone: The junction and the germline gene differ at one end; a read error may be behind it. The genes are TRBV5-6 and TRBJ2-6; possible D gene TRBD1, 5 bases. The V gene's germline CDR1 is SGHDT and CDR2 YYEEEE. The length of the CDR3 is 15 residues. CDR3 bases: TGTGCCAGCAGCTTTACCACCTCTGGGGCCAACGTCCTGGCTTTC. It encodes CASSFTTSGANVLAF.